This T cell receptor (beta chain) was retrieved from a study of blood T cell repertoires in COVID-19. Study summary: Samples representing acute and convalescent COVID-19 were sourced from the United States, Italy and Spain.

This CDR3 spans 13 amino acids. The V end was cut by 0 bases, the J end by 3 bases, with 4 bases between. Germline V lookup: CDR1 SGDLS, CDR2 YYNGEE. Authors' methods: From reference gene primer amplification, estimates of nucleated cell counts were derived. Measured with immunoSEQ multiplex PCR; TCRdb has only the in-frame clones, and not every one. V, J and clone size reflect that table, while D and trimming were determined from the DNA. The sample carries 90,000 or so clones, roughly 77% recorded once. The clonotype originates from a human donor in a cohort sampled during active COVID-19. The rearrangement links TRBV9 to TRBJ1-3; no firm D call. The sequenced sample consisted of peripheral blood. This chain's CDR3 is CASSVAHGNTIYF. Written as DNA, the CDR3 is TGTGCCAGCAGCGTAGCCCATGGAAACACCATATATTTT.